This TCR beta chain originates from a study of identical twins. All donors were healthy Caucasians. TCRdb independently ran MiXCR on the 5' RACE reads; one entry per CDR3 protein. This repertoire shows about 720,000 distinct CDR3 sequences, more than 6.5% found once; its top ten account for 0.98%. The table lists this clonotype with many counts. The data were also submitted as part of a second study, on yellow fever vaccine responses in identical twins.

Sequences were obtained from PBMCs. This receptor was obtained from a woman aged 18-29 years in good health.

CDR3 protein: CASSYSLTGAYEQYF. Written as DNA, the CDR3 is TGTGCCAGCAGTTACTCCCTTACAGGGGCCTACGAGCAGTACTTC. This chain uses TRBV6-5 with TRBJ2-7; 7 bases align to TRBD1. The germline V gene encodes CDR1 MNHEY and CDR2 SVGAGI. V shed 0 bases, J shed 2 bases, and the junction held 4 bases outside the gene matches. This CDR3 is built from 15 residues.